The sample holds many counts of the clone carrying this T cell receptor beta chain. Its antigen remains unknown. No cell fractionation was done, so the repertoire covers all unsorted peripheral blood T cells. An approximately 2.4 ml peripheral blood sample was taken for RNA. The sample comes from a study of HIV-infected patients and healthy controls. CDR1 is SGHAT, CDR2 FQNNGV, per germline. V gave up 1 base and J gave up 1 base; unmatched junction bases: 2. This CDR3 comprises 15 residues. cDNA was made from approximately 500 ng RNA using alpha and beta constant primers. Using multiplexing indices, alpha and beta chain libraries were generated apart by chain-specific third strand synthesis. Two random hexamers, added before amplification and joined, formed each molecule's 12-nucleotide barcode. TCRdb re-derived calls from the 5' RACE reads in MiXCR, one entry per CDR3 protein. The data contain about 10,000 distinct CDR3 sequences, 8% of them singletons.

Study results and limitations: Compared with controls, mean Gini indices were significantly raised in HIV-infected repertoires, possibly indicating oligoclonality. HIV+ repertoires were severely depleted of MAIT alpha-chain CDR3s, unlike healthy controls.

V is TRBV11-2 and J is TRBJ1-1; 8 bases align to TRBD1. The sequenced material came from blood. The source is an adult in good health. Written as DNA, the CDR3 is TGTGCCAGCAGCTTAGTTACAGGGGGGAACACTGAAGCTTTCTTT. It translates to CASSLVTGGNTEAFF.